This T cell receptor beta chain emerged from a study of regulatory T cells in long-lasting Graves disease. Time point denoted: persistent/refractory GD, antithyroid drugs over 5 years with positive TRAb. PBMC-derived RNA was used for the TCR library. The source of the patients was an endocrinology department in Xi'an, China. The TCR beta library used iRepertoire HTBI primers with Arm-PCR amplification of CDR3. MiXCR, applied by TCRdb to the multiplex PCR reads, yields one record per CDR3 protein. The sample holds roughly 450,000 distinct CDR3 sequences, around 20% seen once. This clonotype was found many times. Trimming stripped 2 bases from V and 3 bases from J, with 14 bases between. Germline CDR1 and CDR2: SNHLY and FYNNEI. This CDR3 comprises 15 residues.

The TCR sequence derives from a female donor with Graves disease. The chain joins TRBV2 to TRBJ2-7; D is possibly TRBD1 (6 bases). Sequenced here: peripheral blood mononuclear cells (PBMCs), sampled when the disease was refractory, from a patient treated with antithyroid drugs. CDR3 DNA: TGTGCCAGCAGTGAATCAGGGGCACAACACTACGAGCAGTACTTC. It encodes CASSESGAQHYEQYF.